This is a list of T cell receptor beta chains from one sample in a study of T cell responses to AZD1222 COVID-19 vaccine. The assay was immunoSEQ multiplex PCR, and TCRdb's table has in-frame clones only and misses some. The sample holds 90,000 to 150,000 clones, 85% to 90% seen once. Sequencing was performed on peripheral blood, taken on day 0 of AZD1222 vaccination. The receptors shown here come from an adult in good health. Both conserved end residues are part of each CDR3.

J gene | V gene | CDR3 protein
TRBJ2-3 | TRBV10-2 | CASSDRGGPWDTQYF
TRBJ2-3 | TRBV7-3 | CASRPGQGSDTQYF
TRBJ1-3 | TRBV12-5 | CASGLVSKIGQGALAGNTIYF
TRBJ1-1 | TRBV28 | CASSSTGSDTEAFF
TRBJ2-1 | TRBV28 | CASSPTRGAPAEQFF
TRBJ1-1 | TRBV10-3 | CAISDPGQGNTEAFF
TRBJ2-7 | TRBV7-9 | CASSLSSPRAEQYF
TRBJ2-7 | TRBV10-1 | CASSPRGADEQYF
TRBJ2-1 | TRBV6-4 | CASSDERGQGGGHNEQFF
TRBJ1-1 | TRBV7-9 | CASSDRGLNTEAFF
TRBJ2-7 | TRBV7-9 | CASSLDLRGHEQYF
TRBJ2-2 | TRBV30 | CAWGTGELFF
TRBJ2-1 | TRBV27 | CASSARQGGTVGSYNEQFF
TRBJ1-1 | TRBV18 | CASSASLEGNEAFF
TRBJ1-5 | TRBV27 | CASNPGLGGGNQPQHF
TRBJ2-5 | TRBV5-1 | CASSGLSGETQYF
TRBJ2-7 | TRBV20-1 | CSAEGTYEQYF
TRBJ2-1 | TRBV19 | CASSSGTSGRNEQFF
TRBJ2-7 | TRBV5-1 | CASSVENHPYEQYF
TRBJ1-6 | TRBV12-3/TRBV12-4 | CASSRQGSPLHF
TRBJ2-7 | TRBV18 | CASSPGSSYEQYF
TRBJ2-3 | TRBV28 | CASSLAGGPTDTQYF
TRBJ2-4 | TRBV28 | CASSYTQQAKNIQYF
TRBJ2-7 | TRBV9 | CASNLDPTSYEQYF
TRBJ2-1 | TRBV2 | CASRVGQRFYNEQFF